The T cell receptor (beta chain) under discussion was sequenced for a study of response to subunit inactivated influenza vaccine. In this sample, this clonotype turned up a few times. The CDR3 extends over 15 amino acids. V trimming: 3 bases; J trimming: 2 bases; junction bases outside the gene matches: 6. Germline V lookup: CDR1 MDHEN, CDR2 SYDVKM. TCRdb re-called the RT-PCR reads with MiXCR, one entry per CDR3 protein. This table holds under 800,000 distinct CDR3 sequences, around 14% found once. The sample was PBMCs from blood, taken 14 to 15 days before vaccination. This chain uses TRBV28 with TRBJ2-5; 7 nucleotides match TRBD2. This receptor was identified in a man aged 45 to 65 who received an inactivated influenza vaccine. As DNA, the CDR3 is TGTGCCAGCAGTTTGTGGGGGAGGGATCAAGAGACCCAGTACTTC. Translated: CASSLWGRDQETQYF.